The 14 T cell receptor beta chains presented below share a single source sample, sequenced in a study of tumor-infiltrating lymphocytes in primary liver carcinoma. TCR beta cDNA was reverse-transcribed from about 500 ng of total RNA. The reaction used a constant-region primer and ProtoScript II reverse transcriptase. ARM-PCR, slightly modified, supplied the TCR beta libraries through three nested multiplex PCR rounds. Investigators reported that the first two PCR rounds, at 9 to 11 cycles each, used TRBV1-TRBV30 forward primers with a C-beta reverse primer. TCRdb re-analysed the multiplex PCR reads in MiXCR, keeping a single row per CDR3 protein. Of just under 55,000 distinct CDR3 sequences in the sample, 60% to 75% were seen once. Unsorted bulk tissue (about 20-30 mg) underwent RNA and DNA co-extraction. The sample comprised liver tumor tissue from sampling region 2. Subset defined: tumor region T2, inferior pole. The receptors here all came from a man in his forties with primary liver carcinoma and hepatitis B virus infection.

On this clonotype itself: The junction does not match germline at one end; this may be a read error. This chain joins TRBV11-2 and TRBJ2-2; 7 bases agree with TRBD2. The CDR3 totals 17 residues. CDR1 and CDR2 from the germline V gene are SGHAT and FQNNGV. CDR3 region: CASSSLMGGRATGELFF. The CDR3 coding sequence is TGCGCCAGCAGCTCTTTAATGGGGGGGAGGGCTACCGGGGAGCTGTTTTTT.

The chain couples TRBV21-1 to TRBJ2-1; whether TRBD1, the table's D call, matches the DNA was not checked. TRBV21-1 is a known pseudogene. This CDR3 region has 15 residues. The CDR3 bases are TGTGCCAGCAGGCAAGACCCGGGACAGGGTATTGGGCACTTCTTC. Translating it yields CASRQDPGQGIGHFF.

This clonotype was picked up many times. The genes are TRBV28 and TRBJ2-7; D possibly matches TRBD1 or TRBD2 (5 bases each). Germline assignment: CDR1 MDHEN and CDR2 SYDVKM. V lost 11 bases, J lost 0 bases, and 20 bases lay in between. The CDR3 has 15 amino acids. The CDR3 sequence: CASDGGNYNSYEQYF. The CDR3 DNA follows: TGTGCCTCGGATGGGGGAAATTACAACTCCTACGAGCAGTACTTC.

Worth noting for this clonotype: The CDR3 carries no conserved terminal phenylalanine or tryptophan, so it likely arises from a read error. The DNA is left out, because the CDR3 cannot be placed on it with certainty; the CDR3 is given as TCRdb lists it. The chain has TRBV11-2 and TRBJ1-2. Germline-derived CDR1 and CDR2 are SGHAT and FQNNGV. The CDR3 adds up to 14 amino acids, both ends counted. CDR3 amino acids: CASSTLGGLRGYTS.

Judged by abundance, this clonotype is medium-sized. The V gene is TRBV7-9, the J gene TRBJ2-2; no clear D. Germline CDR1 and CDR2: SEHNR and FQNEAQ (reference sequence). V was pared by 1 base and J by 7 bases, with 4 bases between. The CDR3 consists of 12 residues. The CDR3 DNA is TGTGCCAGCAGCTTAGTTAACGGGGAGCTGTTTTTT. It is translated as CASSLVNGELFF.

This clonotype appeared a single time. In this CDR3 the conserved last residue, phenylalanine or tryptophan, is missing, so a read error is likely. The genes are TRBV29-1 and TRBJ2-2, with D perhaps TRBD1 (5 bases). The CDR3 loop spans 12 amino acids. In germline, CDR1 is SQVTM, CDR2 ANQGSEA. DNA of the CDR3: TGCATCGTCCGAGCAGGGCCCGGGGAGCTGTTTCTT. Its protein product is CIVRAGPGELFL.

The CDR3 loop reads CASSRGLAGSSSFIEQFF. The CDR3 DNA is TGTGCCAGCAGCCGCGGACTAGCGGGATCGAGCTCCTTCATTGAGCAGTTCTTC. This sequence joins TRBV14 and TRBJ2-1, with 12 nucleotides matching TRBD2. Germline V gives CDR1 SGHDN, CDR2 FVKESK. The CDR3 consists of 18 residues. With 4 bases clipped from V and 9 bases from J, the junction kept 16 bases outside the gene matches. Together with reference TRBV14 and TRBJ2-1, the CDR3 gives the full variable domain: EAGVTQFPSHSVIEKGQTVTLRCDPISGHDNLYWYRRVMGKEIKFLLHFVKESKQDESGMPNNRFLAERTGGTYSTLKVQPAELEDSGVYFCASSRGLAGSSSFIEQFFGPGTRLTVL.

Notes on this clonotype: A much larger clone is a single base away; this may be a read error. The chain carries TRBV28 and TRBJ2-5, with no clear D. Germline CDR1 and CDR2: MDHEN and SYDVKM. The CDR3 has 12 amino acids. CDR3 amino acids: CASRQSQETQCF. The CDR3 DNA reads as TGTGCCAGCAGACAAAGTCAAGAGACCCAGTGCTTC.

Of note for this clonotype: An end of the junction differs from the germline gene, which may be a read error. The rearrangement uses TRBV12-3 or TRBV12-4 and TRBJ1-3; D call uncertain. CDR3 length: 15 amino acids. The CDR3 protein is CVSALGGSTGNSIYF. CDR3 nucleotide sequence: TGTGTCAGCGCCTTGGGTGGGAGTACTGGAAATTCCATATATTTT.

Of note for this clonotype: A junction boundary mismatches the germline segment, possibly from a read error. The V gene is TRBV20-1, the J gene TRBJ2-5; D is possibly TRBD1 (7 bases). CDR1 is DFQATT, CDR2 SNEGSKA, per germline (reference sequence). CDR3 length: 13 residues. CDR3 bases: TGCAGTGTTCCTAGCGAGGGGGCAGAGACCCTGTACTTC. This codes for CSVPSEGAETLYF.

This clonotype was seen ten or more times. The chain recombines TRBV6-5 with TRBJ2-7; D possibly uses TRBD1 or TRBD2 (7 bases each). The CDR3 has 18 residues. Germline V gives CDR1 MNHEY, CDR2 SVGAGI. V lost 4 bases to trimming and J lost 2 bases, with 24 bases between them. The chain's CDR3 is CASSLGQGGGVVAYEQYF. Written as DNA, the CDR3 is TGTGCCAGCAGTTTGGGGCAGGGGGGAGGGGTGGTTGCCTACGAGCAGTACTTC.

The chain recombines TRBV10-2 with TRBJ2-7; D gene ambiguous. The CDR3 covers 15 residues. The germline V gene encodes CDR1 WSHSY and CDR2 SAAADI. As DNA, the CDR3 is TGCGCGTGCAGTGAGTCTTCGGGTTATGCCTACGAGCAGTACTTC. Translation: CACSESSGYAYEQYF.

This clonotype was seen a few times. This chain links TRBV13 with TRBJ1-4; the D is unclear. The CDR3 is made up of 12 amino acids. In germline, CDR1 is PRHDT, CDR2 FYEKMQ (reference sequence). Trimming pared 9 bases from V and 12 bases from J, leaving 17 bases between. The DNA for the CDR3 is TGTGCCAGTGGGAGGTTAGGCGAAGAACTGTTTTTT. Its protein product is CASGRLGEELFF.

Concerning this clonotype itself: This is likely a read error, given that the CDR3 carries no conserved phenylalanine or tryptophan at its end. This chain connects TRBV6-5 to TRBJ2-7, with D unclear. V gave up 5 bases and J gave up 5 bases, with 13 bases separating them. CDR3 size: 13 residues. Germline loops: CDR1 MNHEY, CDR2 SVGAGI. CDR3 nucleotide sequence: TGTGCCAGCAGTACCCCCCGCGGAGACGAGCAGTACTTA. Translated, it gives CASSTPRGDEQYL.